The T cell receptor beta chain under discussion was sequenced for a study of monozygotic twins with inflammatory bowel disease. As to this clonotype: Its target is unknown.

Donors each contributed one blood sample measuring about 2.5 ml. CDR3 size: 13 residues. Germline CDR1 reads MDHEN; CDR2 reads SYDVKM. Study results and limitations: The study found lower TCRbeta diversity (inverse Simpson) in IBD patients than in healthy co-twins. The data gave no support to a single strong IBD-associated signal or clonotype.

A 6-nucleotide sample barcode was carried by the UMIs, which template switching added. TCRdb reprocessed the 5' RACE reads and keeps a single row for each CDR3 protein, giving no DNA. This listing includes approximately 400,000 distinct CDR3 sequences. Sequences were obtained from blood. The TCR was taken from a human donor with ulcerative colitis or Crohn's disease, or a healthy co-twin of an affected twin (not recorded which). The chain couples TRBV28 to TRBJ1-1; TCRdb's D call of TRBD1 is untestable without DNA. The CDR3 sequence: CASLGVMNTEAFF.